This TCR beta chain came from a study of blood T cell repertoires in COVID-19. Study background: There were acute and convalescent COVID-19 samples, and they came from the United States, Italy and Spain. PBMCs, B-cell-depleted T cells, or T cells were the source of the cDNA or gDNA that made up the material.

In the authors' workflow: Reference gene primer amplification in the assay estimated nucleated cell counts. Only in-frame clones appear in the TCRdb table, and some are missing; sequencing was by immunoSEQ multiplex PCR. That table is the source of V, J and clone size, and D and trimming were worked out from the DNA. The sample includes 85,000 to 95,000 clones, about two thirds of them seen just once. The CDR3 covers 14 residues. From germline, CDR1 is SGHRS and CDR2 YFSETQ. J lost 4 bases, V lost 3 bases, and 3 bases had no gene match. The chain recombines TRBV5-1 with TRBJ2-5; 10 nucleotides match TRBD1. The receptor was derived from a woman of 80 years or more with acute or convalescent COVID-19. The material sequenced was peripheral blood. CDR3 region: CASSWDRGGETQYF. The DNA for the CDR3 is TGCGCCAGCAGCTGGGACAGGGGAGGAGAGACCCAGTACTTC.